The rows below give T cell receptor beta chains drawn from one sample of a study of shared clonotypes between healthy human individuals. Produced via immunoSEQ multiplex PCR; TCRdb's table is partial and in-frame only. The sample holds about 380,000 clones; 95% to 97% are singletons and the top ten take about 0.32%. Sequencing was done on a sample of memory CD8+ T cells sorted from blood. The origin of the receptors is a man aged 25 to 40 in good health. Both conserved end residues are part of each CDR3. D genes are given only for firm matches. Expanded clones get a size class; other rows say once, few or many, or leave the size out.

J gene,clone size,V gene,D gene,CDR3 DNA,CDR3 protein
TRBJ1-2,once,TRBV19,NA,TGTGCCAGTAGTACCCCCCCTAGGAGGGGCTACACCTTC,CASSTPPRRGYTF
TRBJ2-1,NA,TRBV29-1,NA,TGCAGCGTTGAGCCTAGCAGGGATGAGCAGTTCTTC,CSVEPSRDEQFF
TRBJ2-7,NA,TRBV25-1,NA,TGTGCCAGCAGTCGGGAGCCAAAGGCCTACGAGCAGTACTTC,CASSREPKAYEQYF
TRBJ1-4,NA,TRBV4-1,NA,TGCGCCAGCAGCCAATTCCCCCTGGGGGTAACTAATGAAAAACTGTTTTTT,CASSQFPLGVTNEKLFF
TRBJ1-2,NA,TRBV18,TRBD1,TGTGCCAGCTCACCGGGGACAGATGGCTACACCTTC,CASSPGTDGYTF
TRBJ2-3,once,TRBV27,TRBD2,TGTGCCAGCAGCTTAGCGGGAGTCCGGACAGATACGCAGTATTTT,CASSLAGVRTDTQYF
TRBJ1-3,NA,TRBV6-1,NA,TGTGCCAGCAGTGAAGCGTTTGGGGTTAGGAACACCATATATTTT,CASSEAFGVRNTIYF
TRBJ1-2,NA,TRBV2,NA,TGTGCCAGCAGGGAAATGGACAGTAGAGACTATGGCTACACCTTC,CASREMDSRDYGYTF
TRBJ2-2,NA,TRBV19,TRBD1,TGTGCCAGTAGTATGTACAGGGGGAGAACCGGGGAGCTGTTTTTT,CASSMYRGRTGELFF
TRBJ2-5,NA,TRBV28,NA,TGTGCCAGCAGTTTTGAAGTGACAGGTTCTCATGGAACCCAGTACTTC,CASSFEVTGSHGTQYF
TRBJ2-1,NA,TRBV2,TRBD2,TGTGCCAGCAGGCGGGAGTTGAATGAGCAGTTCTTC,CASRRELNEQFF